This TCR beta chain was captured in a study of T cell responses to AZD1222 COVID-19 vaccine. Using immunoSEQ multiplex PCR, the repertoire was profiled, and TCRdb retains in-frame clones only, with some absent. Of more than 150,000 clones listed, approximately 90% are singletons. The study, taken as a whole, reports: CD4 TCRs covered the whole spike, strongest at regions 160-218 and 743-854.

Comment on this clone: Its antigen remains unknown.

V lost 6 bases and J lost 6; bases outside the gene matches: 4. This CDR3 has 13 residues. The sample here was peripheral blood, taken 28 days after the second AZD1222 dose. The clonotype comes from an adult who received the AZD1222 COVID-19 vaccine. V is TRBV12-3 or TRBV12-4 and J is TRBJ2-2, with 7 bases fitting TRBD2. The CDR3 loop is CASSRLAAGELFF. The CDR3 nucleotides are TGTGCCAGCAGCCGACTAGCCGCCGGGGAGCTGTTTTTT.